Listed below are T cell receptor beta chains from one sample, sequenced in a study of T cell responses to AZD1222 COVID-19 vaccine. Sequencing used immunoSEQ multiplex PCR; TCRdb keeps in-frame clones, though not all of them. The sample records some 120,000 clones, around 90% being singletons. The sequences come from peripheral blood, collected on day 0 of AZD1222 vaccination. These receptor sequences come from an adult in good health. CDR3s include the opening cysteine and the closing phenylalanine or tryptophan. D genes are given only for firm matches. Expanded clones are given a class, and other clones once, few, many or no size at all.

>TRBV5-4|TRBJ2-1|TRBD2|.
TGTGCCAGCACCAATAATGGCGGGAGGGCCGAGAGGAATGAGCAGTTCTTC
CASTNNGGRAERNEQFF
>TRBV18|TRBJ2-6|.|.
TGTGCCAGCTCACCACAGTTAAGGGTGCTGGGGGCCAACGTCCTGACTTTC
CASSPQLRVLGANVLTF
>TRBV5-4|TRBJ1-2|TRBD1|.
TGTGCCAGCAGCTCGCTCTACCGGGACAGGGGATGTGGCTACACCTTC
CASSSLYRDRGCGYTF
>TRBV7-9|TRBJ1-1|.|.
TGTGCCAGCAGCTTAACGGCCTACACTGAAGCTTTCTTT
CASSLTAYTEAFF
>TRBV30|TRBJ1-2|TRBD1|.
TGTGCCTGTCAGGGGGCAGGGTATGGCTACACCTTC
CACQGAGYGYTF
>TRBV29-1|TRBJ2-7|.|.
TGCAGCGTCGGCCGGGGGGCAATATACGAGCAGTACTTC
CSVGRGAIYEQYF
>TRBV6-1|TRBJ1-5|.|.
TGTGCCAGCAGTGACAGGTTCTACAATCAGCCCCAGCATTTT
CASSDRFYNQPQHF
>TRBV2|TRBJ1-1|.|few
TGTGCCAGCAGGGTCGGGAACACTGAAGCTTTCTTT
CASRVGNTEAFF
>TRBV2|TRBJ2-1|.|.
TGTGCCAGCATGCGGGGACGCGACAATGAGCAGTTCTTC
CASMRGRDNEQFF
>TRBV19|TRBJ1-1|.|.
TGTGCCAGCACAACGACAGGGAACACTGAAGCTTTCTTT
CASTTTGNTEAFF
>TRBV27|TRBJ2-7|.|.
TGTGCCAGCAGTTTAACAACCGGGTCCCACGAGCAGTACTTC
CASSLTTGSHEQYF
>TRBV27|TRBJ1-6|.|.
TGTGCCAGCAGTGTAATCCTAAATTCACCCCTCCACTTT
CASSVILNSPLHF
>TRBV5-6|TRBJ1-2|.|.
TGTGCCAGCAGCTTAGGTAGTCTGGTAGTCTCTGGCTACACCTTC
CASSLGSLVVSGYTF
>TRBV30|TRBJ1-3|.|.
TGTGCCTGGAGTACTCTGACGGCTGGAAACACCATATATTTT
CAWSTLTAGNTIYF
>TRBV18|TRBJ2-7|.|.
TGTGCCAGCTCACCACCTGGGGCGGGTGTCGTCTACGAGCAGTACTTC
CASSPPGAGVVYEQYF
>TRBV2|TRBJ1-4|TRBD1|.
TGTGCCAGCAATCCCGGACAGGGCAGTTTGAAACTGTTTTTT
CASNPGQGSLKLFF
>TRBV19|TRBJ2-7|.|once
TGTGCCAGTAGTATGACCCACCTCCCCTACGAGCAGTACTTC
CASSMTHLPYEQYF
>TRBV5-4|TRBJ2-1|.|once
TGTGCCAGCAGCGGTAAAGAAGGAGGGCCCGCCTTTGAGCAGTTCTTC
CASSGKEGGPAFEQFF
>TRBV11-1|TRBJ2-5|.|.
TGTGCCAGCAGCTTAGCCCGGGTCCAAGAGACCCAGTACTTC
CASSLARVQETQYF
>TRBV5-4|TRBJ2-3|TRBD2|.
TGTGCCAGCGGTCTTAGCGGGACAGATACGCAGTATTTT
CASGLSGTDTQYF
>TRBV9|TRBJ2-1|TRBD2|.
TGTGCCAGCAGCGTTTTCGGGACTAGCTACAATGAGCAGTTCTTC
CASSVFGTSYNEQFF
>TRBV5-1|TRBJ1-6|.|.
TGCGCCAGCAGCTTGGCCTCGCGTTCACCCCTCCACTTT
CASSLASRSPLHF
>TRBV18|TRBJ2-6|.|.
TGTGCCAGCACGCCGGGGGCCAACGTCCTGACTTTC
CASTPGANVLTF
>TRBV9|TRBJ2-3|TRBD2|.
TGTGCCAGCAGCGGGAGGGGGCTAGCGGGAGATGGGGATACGCAGTATTTT
CASSGRGLAGDGDTQYF
>TRBV2|TRBJ1-2|TRBD1|.
TGTGCCAGCAGTGGGACGACAGGGGGCTTAACCTTCGAGGCTGGCTACACCTTC
CASSGTTGGLTFEAGYTF
>TRBV9|TRBJ1-1|.|.
TGTGCCAGCAGCGAACAGGGTCACGGTTTTATGAACACTGAAGCTTTCTTT
CASSEQGHGFMNTEAFF
>TRBV28|TRBJ1-2|.|.
TGTGCCAGCGCAGGCAGCTTCTATGGCTACACCTTC
CASAGSFYGYTF
>TRBV4-2|TRBJ2-1|TRBD2|.
TGTGCCAGCAGCCAAGCCGGGACTAGCTCCTACAATGAGCAGTTCTTC
CASSQAGTSSYNEQFF
>TRBV7-9|TRBJ1-2|TRBD1|.
TGTGCCAGCAGCCGCGGGACAGGGGGCGCTTTGGTCTATGGCTACACCTTC
CASSRGTGGALVYGYTF
>TRBV18|TRBJ2-3|TRBD2|.
TGTGCCAGCTCACCAGCAACTAGCGGGAGTGTCACAGATACGCAGTATTTT
CASSPATSGSVTDTQYF
>TRBV29-1|TRBJ1-5|.|.
TGCAGCGTGGGATTCGGGGCCAATCAGCCCCAGCATTTT
CSVGFGANQPQHF
>TRBV15|TRBJ2-3|.|.
TGTGCCACCGGGCGGGAAGGCACAGATACGCAGTATTTT
CATGREGTDTQYF
>TRBV10-3|TRBJ2-7|.|.
TGTGCCATCAGCACCGGGACGGTGAGCTCCTACGAGCAGTACTTC
CAISTGTVSSYEQYF
>TRBV7-2|TRBJ1-2|.|.
TGTGCCAGCAGCTTATATCTCGGGATCGGCTACACCTTC
CASSLYLGIGYTF
>TRBV13|TRBJ2-6|.|.
TGTGCCAGCAGCTTAGGGACTGGGGCCAACGTCCTGACTTTC
CASSLGTGANVLTF
>TRBV9|TRBJ2-2|TRBD2|.
TGTGCCAGCAGCGTGGGGACTAGCGGGGGCACCAGGACCGGGGAGCTGTTTTTT
CASSVGTSGGTRTGELFF
>TRBV6-2/TRBV6-3|TRBJ2-2|.|.
TGTGCCAGCAGTTCCGGCGGCGGTCTCGCCGGGGAGCTGTTTTTT
CASSSGGGLAGELFF
>TRBV24-1|TRBJ1-5|TRBD1|.
TGTGCCACCCAGCAGCAGGGGGACCAGCCCCAGCATTTT
CATQQQGDQPQHF
>TRBV14|TRBJ1-4|.|.
TGTGCCAGCAGCCTAGGGGGGGGAAAACTGTTTTTT
CASSLGGGKLFF
>TRBV9|TRBJ1-1|.|.
TGTGCCAGCAGCCCTCCAGACATGCTTGTCACTGAAGCTTTCTTT
CASSPPDMLVTEAFF
>TRBV2|TRBJ2-6|TRBD1|once
TGTGCCAGCGGACAGGGGGCCGGGGCCAACGTCCTGACTTTC
CASGQGAGANVLTF
>TRBV19|TRBJ1-2|TRBD1|.
TGTGCCAGTAGCCTACAGGGGGTAAACTATGGCTACACCTTC
CASSLQGVNYGYTF
>TRBV18|TRBJ2-5|TRBD2|.
TGTGCCAGCTCACCATTGGACGGGGAGGGCACTGAGACCCAGTACTTC
CASSPLDGEGTETQYF
>TRBV18|TRBJ1-4|TRBD1|once
TGTGCCAGCTCACCGGGACAGGCAGAAAAACTGTTTTTT
CASSPGQAEKLFF
>TRBV10-1|TRBJ1-4|.|.
TGCGCCAGCAGTGAGTCGTGGGGGGGACCATTTTCTGAAAAACTGTTTTTT
CASSESWGGPFSEKLFF
>TRBV15|TRBJ1-1|.|.
TGTGCCACCAGCAGAGATTGGGGGCAAGACACTGAAGCTTTCTTT
CATSRDWGQDTEAFF
>TRBV6-5|TRBJ2-7|.|.
TGTGCCACCTCGCTCCTGGGCGGGATGGGGAACGAGCAGTACTTC
CATSLLGGMGNEQYF
>TRBV5-5|TRBJ1-2|.|.
TGTGCCAGCTGCCGGAACAGGTGGAACAACTATGGCTACACCTTC
CASCRNRWNNYGYTF
>TRBV19|TRBJ2-1|.|.
TGTGCCAGTTCCGGGGGCTTCAATGAGCAGTTCTTC
CASSGGFNEQFF
>TRBV19|TRBJ1-1|.|.
TGTGCCAGTAGTATCGGCTACAGGGAGGCTTTCTTT
CASSIGYREAFF
>TRBV5-1|TRBJ2-5|.|.
TGCGCCAGCAGCTTGTACGAAGGCAGGAGACAAGAGACCCAGTACTTC
CASSLYEGRRQETQYF
>TRBV7-9|TRBJ1-2|.|.
TGTGCCAGCAGCTTTACTGGGATCTATGGCTACACCTTC
CASSFTGIYGYTF
>TRBV6-2/TRBV6-3|TRBJ2-2|.|once
TGTGCCAGCAGTTTGACTAGGCTGGGAACCGGGGAGCTGTTTTTT
CASSLTRLGTGELFF
>TRBV5-1|TRBJ1-1|.|.
TGCGCCAGCAGCTTGGCAGGGAACACTGAAGCTTTCTTT
CASSLAGNTEAFF
>TRBV6-5|TRBJ1-3|.|.
TGTGCCAGCAGTTCCTATGACAGAGGAAACACCATATATTTT
CASSSYDRGNTIYF
>TRBV6-5|TRBJ1-1|.|.
TGTGCCAGCAGTCGTGACGGGGAGGCTTTCTTT
CASSRDGEAFF
>TRBV6-1|TRBJ2-7|.|.
TGTGCCAGCAGTGAGGCGGACGGAGCCTACGAGCAGTACTTC
CASSEADGAYEQYF
>TRBV6-2/TRBV6-3|TRBJ1-2|.|.
TGTGCCAGCAGTCCACTGAGGGGGGGTGCAAGCTACACCTTC
CASSPLRGGASYTF
>TRBV3-1/TRBV3-2|TRBJ2-5|.|.
TGTGCCAGCAGCACAAGAGAGACCCAGTACTTC
CASSTRETQYF